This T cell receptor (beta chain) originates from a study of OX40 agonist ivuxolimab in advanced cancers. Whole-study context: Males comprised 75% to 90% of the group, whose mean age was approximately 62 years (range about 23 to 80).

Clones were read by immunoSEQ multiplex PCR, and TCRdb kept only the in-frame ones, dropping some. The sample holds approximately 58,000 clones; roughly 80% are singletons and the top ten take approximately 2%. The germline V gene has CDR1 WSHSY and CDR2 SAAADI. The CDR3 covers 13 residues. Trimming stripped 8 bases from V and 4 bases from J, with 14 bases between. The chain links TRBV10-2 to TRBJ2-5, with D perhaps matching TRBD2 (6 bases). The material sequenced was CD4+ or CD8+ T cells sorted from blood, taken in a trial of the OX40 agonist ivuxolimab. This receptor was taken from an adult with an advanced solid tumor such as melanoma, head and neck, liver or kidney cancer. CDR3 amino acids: CASGKTSPETQYF. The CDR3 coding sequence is TGCGCCAGCGGGAAGACTAGTCCAGAGACCCAGTACTTC.